This entry concerns a single T cell receptor (beta chain). Its antigen is not known. This entry is derived from a study of T cell responses to AZD1222 COVID-19 vaccine. The CDR3 length is 16 residues. Germline CDR1 and CDR2: MGHDK and SYGVNS. The V end was cut by 3 bases, the J end by 0 bases, with 15 bases between. Libraries were prepared by immunoSEQ multiplex PCR; TCRdb keeps only in-frame clonotypes and omits some of them. The data show about 140,000 clones, more than 80% seen once. Study-wide findings and caveats: None of the repertoires were sampled until the peak T cell response had passed. The study found vaccine-associated CD4 TCRs spanning spike, dominant at 160-218 and 743-854. Spike-specific TCR breadth and depth rose after two AZD1222 doses.

Source: peripheral blood, taken on day 0 of AZD1222 vaccination. The chain combines TRBV25-1 with TRBJ2-7, with D maybe TRBD1 (5 bases). The origin of this receptor is an adult in good health. This CDR3 reads CASSDPPAGCSYEQYF. In nucleotides, the CDR3 is TGTGCCAGCAGTGACCCCCCCGCAGGGTGCTCCTACGAGCAGTACTTC.